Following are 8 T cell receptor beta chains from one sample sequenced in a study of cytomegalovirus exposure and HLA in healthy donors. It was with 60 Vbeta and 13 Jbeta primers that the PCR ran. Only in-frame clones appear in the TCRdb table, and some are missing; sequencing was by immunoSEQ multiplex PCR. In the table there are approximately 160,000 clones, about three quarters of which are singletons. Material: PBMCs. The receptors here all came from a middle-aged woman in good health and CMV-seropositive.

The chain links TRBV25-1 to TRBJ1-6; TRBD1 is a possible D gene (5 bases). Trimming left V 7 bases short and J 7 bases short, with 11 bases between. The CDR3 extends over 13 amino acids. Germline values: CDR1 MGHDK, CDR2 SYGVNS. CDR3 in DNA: TGTGCCAGCACCGGGACTCTAAATTCACCCCTCCACTTT. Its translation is CASTGTLNSPLHF.

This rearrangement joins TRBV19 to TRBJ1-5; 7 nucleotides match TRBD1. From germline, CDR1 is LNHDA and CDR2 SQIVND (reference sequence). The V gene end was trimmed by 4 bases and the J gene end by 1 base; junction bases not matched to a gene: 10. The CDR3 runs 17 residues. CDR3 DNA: TGTGCCAGTAGTAATTGGGCAGGGGGTGAGAGCAATCAGCCCCAGCATTTT. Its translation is CASSNWAGGESNQPQHF. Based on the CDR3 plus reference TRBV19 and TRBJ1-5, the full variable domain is DGGITQSPKYLFRKEGQNVTLSCEQNLNHDAMYWYRQDPGQGLRLIYYSQIVNDFQKGDIAEGYSVSREKKESFPLTVTSAQKNPTAFYLCASSNWAGGESNQPQHFGDGTRLSIL.

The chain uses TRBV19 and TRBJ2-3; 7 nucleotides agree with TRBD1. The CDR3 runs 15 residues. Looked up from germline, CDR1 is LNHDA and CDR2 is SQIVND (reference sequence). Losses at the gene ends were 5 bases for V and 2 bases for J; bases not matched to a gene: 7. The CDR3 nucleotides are TGTGCCAGTAGTCCTTGGACAGGATCCACAGATACGCAGTATTTT. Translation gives CASSPWTGSTDTQYF.

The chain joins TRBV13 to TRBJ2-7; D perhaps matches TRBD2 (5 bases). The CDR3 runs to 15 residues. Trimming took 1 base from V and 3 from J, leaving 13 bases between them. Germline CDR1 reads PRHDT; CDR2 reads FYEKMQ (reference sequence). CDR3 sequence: CASSLAADAHYEQYF. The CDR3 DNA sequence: TGTGCCAGCAGCTTAGCAGCGGACGCGCACTACGAGCAGTACTTC.

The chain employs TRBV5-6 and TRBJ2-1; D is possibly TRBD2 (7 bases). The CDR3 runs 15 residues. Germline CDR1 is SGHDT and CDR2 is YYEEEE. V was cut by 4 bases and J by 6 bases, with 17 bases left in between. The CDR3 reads CASSPQGRVPNEQFF. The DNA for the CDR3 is TGTGCCAGCAGCCCCCAGGGGAGGGTCCCCAATGAGCAGTTCTTC.

The CDR3 sequence is CASSPRGQPLTSTNEKLFF. The DNA of the CDR3 is TGCGCCAGCAGTCCCCGTGGACAGCCTCTTACCTCAACTAATGAAAAACTGTTTTTT. The V gene is TRBV5-1, the J gene TRBJ1-4; tentatively, D is TRBD1 (6 bases). The germline V gene has CDR1 SGHRS and CDR2 YFSETQ. Trimming removed 5 bases from V and 0 bases from J, with 23 bases in between. The CDR3 runs 19 residues.

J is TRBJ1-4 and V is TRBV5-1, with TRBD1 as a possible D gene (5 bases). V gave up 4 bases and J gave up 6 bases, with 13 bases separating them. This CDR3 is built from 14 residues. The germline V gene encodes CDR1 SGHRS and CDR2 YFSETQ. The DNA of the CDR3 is TGCGCCAGCAGCAGCGGGACGCGTGATGAAAAACTGTTTTTT. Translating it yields CASSSGTRDEKLFF.

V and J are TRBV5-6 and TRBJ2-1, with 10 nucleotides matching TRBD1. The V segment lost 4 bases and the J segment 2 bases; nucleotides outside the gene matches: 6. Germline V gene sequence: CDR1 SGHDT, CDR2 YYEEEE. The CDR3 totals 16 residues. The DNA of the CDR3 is TGTGCCAGCAGCGTAATGACAGGGGGCGCCTACAATGAGCAGTTCTTC. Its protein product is CASSVMTGGAYNEQFF.